This T cell receptor beta chain was retrieved from a study of cytomegalovirus exposure and HLA in healthy donors. The PCR used 60 Vbeta and 13 Jbeta primers. TCRdb's copy holds only in-frame clones and misses some; the assay was immunoSEQ multiplex PCR. The sample holds roughly 99,000 clones, 65% to 80% seen once. V shed 4 bases and J 4 bases; nucleotides not matched to a gene: 15. This CDR3 has 17 amino acids. From germline, CDR1 is SGHNT and CDR2 YYREEE (reference sequence). This receptor was taken from a man aged 55 to 70 in good health and CMV-seropositive. Specimen: PBMCs. The chain employs TRBV5-4 and TRBJ2-5; TRBD1 agrees at 8 bases. The CDR3 sequence is CASSPEPNRGKGETQYF. The CDR3 coding sequence is TGTGCCAGCAGCCCAGAACCAAACAGGGGGAAAGGAGAGACCCAGTACTTC.